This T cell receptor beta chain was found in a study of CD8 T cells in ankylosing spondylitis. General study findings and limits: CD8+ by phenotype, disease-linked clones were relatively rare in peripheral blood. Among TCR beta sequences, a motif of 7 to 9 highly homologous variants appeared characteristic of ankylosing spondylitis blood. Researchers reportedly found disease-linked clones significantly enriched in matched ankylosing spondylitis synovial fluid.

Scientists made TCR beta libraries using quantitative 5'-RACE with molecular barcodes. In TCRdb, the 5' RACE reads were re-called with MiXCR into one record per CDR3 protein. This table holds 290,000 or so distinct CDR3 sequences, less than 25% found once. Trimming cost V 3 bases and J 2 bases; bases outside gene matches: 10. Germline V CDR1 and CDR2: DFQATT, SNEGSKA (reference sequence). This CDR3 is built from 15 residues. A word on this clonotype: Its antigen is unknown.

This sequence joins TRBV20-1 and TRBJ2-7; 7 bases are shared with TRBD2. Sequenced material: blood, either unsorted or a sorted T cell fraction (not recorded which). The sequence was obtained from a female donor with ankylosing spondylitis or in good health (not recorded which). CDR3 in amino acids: CSARPLAGDAYEQYF. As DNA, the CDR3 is TGCAGTGCTAGGCCCTTGGCGGGGGATGCCTACGAGCAGTACTTC.